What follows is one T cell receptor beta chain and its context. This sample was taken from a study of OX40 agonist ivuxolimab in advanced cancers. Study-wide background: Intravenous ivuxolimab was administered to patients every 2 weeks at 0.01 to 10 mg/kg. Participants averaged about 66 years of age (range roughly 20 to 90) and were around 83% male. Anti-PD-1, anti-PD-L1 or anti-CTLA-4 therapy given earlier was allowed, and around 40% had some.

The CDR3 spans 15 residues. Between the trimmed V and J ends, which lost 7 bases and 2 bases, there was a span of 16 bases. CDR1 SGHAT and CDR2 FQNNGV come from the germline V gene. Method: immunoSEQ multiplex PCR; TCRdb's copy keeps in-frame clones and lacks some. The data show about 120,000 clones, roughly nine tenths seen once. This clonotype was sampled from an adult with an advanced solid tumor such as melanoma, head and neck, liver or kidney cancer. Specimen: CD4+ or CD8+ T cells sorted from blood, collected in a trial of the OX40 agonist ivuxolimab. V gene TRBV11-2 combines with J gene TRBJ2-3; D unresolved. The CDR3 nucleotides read TGTGCCAGCACTCGATGGCGACGACCCACAGATACGCAGTATTTT. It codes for CASTRWRRPTDTQYF.